This T cell receptor beta chain emerged from a study of T cell responses to AZD1222 COVID-19 vaccine. Study results and caveats: Only 5 or 6 individuals given AZD1222 were seropositive at baseline. Increases in Spike-specific TCR breadth and depth were seen after two AZD1222 doses. The peak T cell response came first, and repertoires were sampled only after it.

To note about this clone: Its specificity is not known.

Looked up from germline, CDR1 is LGHNT and CDR2 is FRNRAP. The CDR3 totals 17 residues. V lost 0 bases, J lost 1 base, and 15 bases lay in between. Only in-frame clones appear in the TCRdb table, and some are missing; sequencing was by immunoSEQ multiplex PCR. The sample includes about 120,000 clones, roughly 91% of them seen just once. Sequences were derived from peripheral blood, sampled on day 0 of AZD1222 vaccination. The chain couples TRBV12-5 to TRBJ1-2, with D possibly being TRBD1 (5 bases). The receptor was derived from an adult in good health. The CDR3 sequence is CASGLVTGPANNYGYTF. The CDR3 coding sequence is TGTGCTAGTGGTTTGGTGACGGGACCGGCCAATAACTATGGCTACACCTTC.